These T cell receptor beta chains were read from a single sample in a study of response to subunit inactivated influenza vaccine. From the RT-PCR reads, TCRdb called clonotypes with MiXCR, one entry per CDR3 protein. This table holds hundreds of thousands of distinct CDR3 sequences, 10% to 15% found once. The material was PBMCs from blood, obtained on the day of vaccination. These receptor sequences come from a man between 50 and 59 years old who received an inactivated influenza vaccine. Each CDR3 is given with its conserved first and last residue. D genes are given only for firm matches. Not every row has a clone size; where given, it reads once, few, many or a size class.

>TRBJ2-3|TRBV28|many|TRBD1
TGTGCCAGCAGTTTGACAGGGTATCTCTTCACAGATACGCAGTATTTT
CASSLTGYLFTDTQYF
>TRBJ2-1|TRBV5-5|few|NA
TGTGCCAGCAGCTACGAGGCCCGAATTAGCTCCTACAATGAGCAGTTCTTC
CASSYEARISSYNEQFF
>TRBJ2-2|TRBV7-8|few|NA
TGTGCCAGCAGGGGGAGTCGGACCGGGGAGCTGTTTTTT
CASRGSRTGELFF
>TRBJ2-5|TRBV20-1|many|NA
TGCAGTGCTGCCCAAGGGAGCCAAAAGTACTTC
CSAAQGSQKYF
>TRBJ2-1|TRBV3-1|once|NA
TGTGCCAGCAGCAAGGGGCTCCCTTGGGGAAATGAGCAGTTCTTC
CASSKGLPWGNEQFF
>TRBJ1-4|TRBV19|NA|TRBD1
TGTGCCAGTAGTATATTAACAGGGGTGGCTAATGAAAAACTGTTTTTT
CASSILTGVANEKLFF
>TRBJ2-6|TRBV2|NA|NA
TGTGCCAGCAGTCGTCAACCCATACAATCTGGGGCCAACGTCCTGACTTTC
CASSRQPIQSGANVLTF
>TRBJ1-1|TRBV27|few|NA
TGTGCCAGCAGTTCTCCTGAAGCTTTCTTT
CASSSPEAFF
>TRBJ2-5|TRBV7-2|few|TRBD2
TGTGCCAGCAGTGCGGGGGGGGCCAGCCAAGAGACCCAGTACTTC
CASSAGGASQETQYF
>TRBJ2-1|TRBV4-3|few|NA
TGCGCCAGCAGCCAAGATTTAATGGTCCGGGGGCATGAGCAGTTCTTC
CASSQDLMVRGHEQFF
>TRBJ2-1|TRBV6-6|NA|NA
TGTGCCAGCTTAGGGGGGGGCTACAATGAGCAGTTCTTC
CASLGGGYNEQFF
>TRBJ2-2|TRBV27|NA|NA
TGTGCCAGCAGTTTGGCGTATAGGGTTGCCGGGGAGCTGTTTTTT
CASSLAYRVAGELFF
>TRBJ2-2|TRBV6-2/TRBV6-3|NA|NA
TGTGCCAGCAGTTACTGGTACACCGGGGAGCTGTTTTTT
CASSYWYTGELFF
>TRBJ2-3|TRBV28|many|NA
TGTGCCACCTTTAGCGGTGGGACAGATACGCAGTATTTT
CATFSGGTDTQYF
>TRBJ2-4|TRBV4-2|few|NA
TGTGCCAGCAGCCAAGGGGGAGTTACGGACATTCAGTACTTC
CASSQGGVTDIQYF
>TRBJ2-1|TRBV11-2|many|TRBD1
TGTGCCAGCAGCTTAGGACAGGGGGTTGGTGAGCAGTTCTTC
CASSLGQGVGEQFF
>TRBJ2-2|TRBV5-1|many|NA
TGCGCCAGCAGCTTGAATGGGGAACCCGGCACCGGGGAGCTGTTTTTT
CASSLNGEPGTGELFF
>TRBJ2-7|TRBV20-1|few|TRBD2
TGCAGTGCTACTACCGGGACTAGCGGAAGGAGGCAGTACTTC
CSATTGTSGRRQYF
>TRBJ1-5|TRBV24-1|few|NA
TGTGCCACCAGTCGCAGAAATAGCAATCAGCCCCAGCATTTT
CATSRRNSNQPQHF
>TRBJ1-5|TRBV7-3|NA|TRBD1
TGTGCCAGCAGCCCCCGACAGGGTCGGTGGGATCAGCCCCAGCATTTT
CASSPRQGRWDQPQHF
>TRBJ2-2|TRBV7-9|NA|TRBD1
TGTGCCAGCAGCCCCGGACAGGGGGCTTACACCGGGGAGCTGTTTTTT
CASSPGQGAYTGELFF
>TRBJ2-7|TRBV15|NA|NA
TGTGCCACCAGCAGAGAGGCTGAACTAAAGCGGTACGAGCAGTACTTC
CATSREAELKRYEQYF
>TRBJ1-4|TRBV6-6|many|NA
TGTGCCAGCAGTTACGGGCCCCGAGAACTGTTTTTT
CASSYGPRELFF
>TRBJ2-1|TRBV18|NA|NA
TGTGCCAGCTCACCAGTAGCGGTTGCACTGGGTAATGAGCAGTTCTTC
CASSPVAVALGNEQFF
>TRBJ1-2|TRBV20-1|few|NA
TGCAGTGCTAGAGCCCCGGGACGGCTTAACTATGGCTACACCTTC
CSARAPGRLNYGYTF
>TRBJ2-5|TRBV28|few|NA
TGTGCCAGCAAAACGGGATCCCCCTACCCCGTCCAAGAGACCCAGTACTTC
CASKTGSPYPVQETQYF
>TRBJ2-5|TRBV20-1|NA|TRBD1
TGCAGTGCTCCGATGTTTCGGACAGGGGGAGAGACCCAGTACTTC
CSAPMFRTGGETQYF
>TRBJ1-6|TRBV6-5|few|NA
TGTGCCAGCAGTTCTCTCACTAATTCACCCCTCCACTTT
CASSSLTNSPLHF
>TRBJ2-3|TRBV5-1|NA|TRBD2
TGCGCCAGCAGCCAGGGACTAGCGGGAGGGCCAAGAAGAGATACGCAGTATTTT
CASSQGLAGGPRRDTQYF
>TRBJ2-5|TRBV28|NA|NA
TGTGCCAGCGGACTTACAGGGCAAGAGACCCAGTACTTC
CASGLTGQETQYF
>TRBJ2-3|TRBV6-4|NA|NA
TGTGCCAGCAGTGAACTATGGCCCTCGGGCACGCAGTATTTT
CASSELWPSGTQYF
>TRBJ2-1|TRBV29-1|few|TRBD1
TGCAGCGGGGACAGGGAGGTTAATGAGCAGTTCTTC
CSGDREVNEQFF
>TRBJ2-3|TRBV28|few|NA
TGTGCCAGCAGTTCCCCTTCGGGTACGCAGTATTTT
CASSSPSGTQYF
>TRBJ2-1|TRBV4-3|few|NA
TGCGCCAGCAGCCAATGGGGAACCCCGGGGGAGCAGTTCTTC
CASSQWGTPGEQFF
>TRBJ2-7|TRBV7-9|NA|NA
TGTGCCAGCAGCTTCCCGCAAACAGACTACGAGCAGTACTTC
CASSFPQTDYEQYF
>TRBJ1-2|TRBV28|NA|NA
TGTGCCAGCAGTTTGTACGGGAGCAATGGCTACACCTTC
CASSLYGSNGYTF
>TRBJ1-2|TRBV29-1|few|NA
TGCAGCGGTGTAATCGCTAACTATGGCTACACCTTC
CSGVIANYGYTF
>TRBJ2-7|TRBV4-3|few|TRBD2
TGCGCCAGCAGCCAAGGGTGGGGGGGCTACGAGCAGTACTTC
CASSQGWGGYEQYF
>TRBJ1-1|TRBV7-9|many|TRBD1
TGTGCCAGCAGCGGACAGGGGGGGGTAACTGAAGCTTTCTTT
CASSGQGGVTEAFF
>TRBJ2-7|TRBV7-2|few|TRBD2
TGTGCCAGCAGCCCACACCGGGGGGAATACGAGCAGTACTTC
CASSPHRGEYEQYF
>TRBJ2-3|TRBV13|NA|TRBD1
TGTGCCAGCAGCTTAGGGCAGGGGGCTAGAGATACGCAGTATTTT
CASSLGQGARDTQYF
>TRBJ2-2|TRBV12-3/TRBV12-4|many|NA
TGTGCCAGCAGTTCTGGCGGGGAGCTGTTTTTT
CASSSGGELFF
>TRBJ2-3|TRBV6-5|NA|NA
TGTGCCAGCAGTTTAACAGGGCTAGACACAGATACGCAGTATTTT
CASSLTGLDTDTQYF
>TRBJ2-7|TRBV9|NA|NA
TGTGCCAGCAGTCCAGGTATGGACAGCTCCTACGAGCAGTACTTC
CASSPGMDSSYEQYF
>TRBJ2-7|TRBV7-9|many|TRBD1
TGTGCCAGCAGCATCGGACAGGGCTACGAGCAGTACTTC
CASSIGQGYEQYF
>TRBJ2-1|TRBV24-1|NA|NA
TGTGCCACCAGTGATCCCCCCGGACGCCACAATGAGCAGTTCTTC
CATSDPPGRHNEQFF
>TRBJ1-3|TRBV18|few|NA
TGTGCCAGCTCACCAGACGACAATGGAAACACCATATATTTT
CASSPDDNGNTIYF
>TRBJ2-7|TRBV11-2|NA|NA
TGTGCCAGCAGCTTACTCCCAGGGCAGCAAGAGCAGTACTTC
CASSLLPGQQEQYF
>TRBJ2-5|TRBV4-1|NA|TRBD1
TGCGCCAGCAGCCCCCAGGCAGGGGGCAAAGAGACCCAGTACTTC
CASSPQAGGKETQYF
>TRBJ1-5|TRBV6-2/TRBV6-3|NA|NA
TGTGCCAGCACCGACCGGGGTTACCAGCCCCAGCATTTT
CASTDRGYQPQHF